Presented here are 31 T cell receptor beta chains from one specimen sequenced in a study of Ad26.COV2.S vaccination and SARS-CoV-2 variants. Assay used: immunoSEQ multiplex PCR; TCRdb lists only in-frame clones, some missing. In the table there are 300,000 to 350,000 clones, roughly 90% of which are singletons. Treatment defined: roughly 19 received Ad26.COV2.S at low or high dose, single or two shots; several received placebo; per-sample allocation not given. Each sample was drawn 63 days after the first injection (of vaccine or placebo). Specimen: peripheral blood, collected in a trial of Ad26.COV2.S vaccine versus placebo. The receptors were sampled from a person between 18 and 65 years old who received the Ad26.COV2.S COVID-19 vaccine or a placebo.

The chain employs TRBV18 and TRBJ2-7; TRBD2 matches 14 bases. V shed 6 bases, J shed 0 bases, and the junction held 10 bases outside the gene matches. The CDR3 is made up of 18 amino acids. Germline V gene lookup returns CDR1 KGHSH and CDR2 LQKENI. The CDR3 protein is CASSPSGLAGGLSYEQYF. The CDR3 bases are TGTGCCAGCTCTCCCTCAGGACTAGCGGGAGGTCTCTCCTACGAGCAGTACTTC. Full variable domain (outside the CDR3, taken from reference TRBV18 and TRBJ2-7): NAGVMQNPRHLVRRRGQEARLRCSPMKGHSHVYWYRQLPEEGLKFMVYLQKENIIDESGMPKERFSAEFPKEGPSILRIQQVVRGDSAAYFCASSPSGLAGGLSYEQYFGPGTRLTVT.

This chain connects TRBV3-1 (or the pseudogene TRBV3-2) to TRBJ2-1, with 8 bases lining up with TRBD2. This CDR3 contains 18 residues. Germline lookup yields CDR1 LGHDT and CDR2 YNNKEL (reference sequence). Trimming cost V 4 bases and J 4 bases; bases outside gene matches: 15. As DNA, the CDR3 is TGTGCCAGCAGCCTAAAGGGAGCGGGGGCCCCTACGTACAATGAGCAGTTCTTC. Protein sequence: CASSLKGAGAPTYNEQFF.

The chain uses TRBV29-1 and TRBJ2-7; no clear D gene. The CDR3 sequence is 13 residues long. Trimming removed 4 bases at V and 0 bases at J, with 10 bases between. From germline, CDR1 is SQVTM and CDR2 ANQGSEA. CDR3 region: CSVVDEPSYEQYF. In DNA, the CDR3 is TGCAGCGTTGTTGACGAGCCCTCCTACGAGCAGTACTTC.

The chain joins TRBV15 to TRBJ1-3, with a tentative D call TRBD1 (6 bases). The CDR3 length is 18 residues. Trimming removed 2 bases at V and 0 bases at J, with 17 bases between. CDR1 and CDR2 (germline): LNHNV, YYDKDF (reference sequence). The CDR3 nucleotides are TGTGCCACCAGCAGATTTTCAGGGGAGTCCAGCTCTGGAAACACCATATATTTT. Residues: CATSRFSGESSSGNTIYF. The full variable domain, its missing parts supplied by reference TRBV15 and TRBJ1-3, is DAMVIQNPRYQVTQFGKPVTLSCSQTLNHNVMYWYQQKSSQAPKLLFHYYDKDFNNEADTPDNFQSRRPNTSFCFLDIRSPGLGDTAMYLCATSRFSGESSSGNTIYFGEGSWLTVV.

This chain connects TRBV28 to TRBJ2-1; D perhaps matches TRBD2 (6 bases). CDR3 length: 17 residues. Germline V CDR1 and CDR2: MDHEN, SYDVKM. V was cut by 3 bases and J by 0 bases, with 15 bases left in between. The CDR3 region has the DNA TGTGCCAGCAGTTTTCCAAGCGGGCCGAGCTCCTACAATGAGCAGTTCTTC. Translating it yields CASSFPSGPSSYNEQFF.

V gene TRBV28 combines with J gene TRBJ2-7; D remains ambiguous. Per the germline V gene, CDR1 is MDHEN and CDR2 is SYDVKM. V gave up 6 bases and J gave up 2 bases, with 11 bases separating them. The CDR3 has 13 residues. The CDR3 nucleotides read TGTGCCAGCAGCCGAATAACCCCCTACGAGCAGTACTTC. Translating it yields CASSRITPYEQYF.

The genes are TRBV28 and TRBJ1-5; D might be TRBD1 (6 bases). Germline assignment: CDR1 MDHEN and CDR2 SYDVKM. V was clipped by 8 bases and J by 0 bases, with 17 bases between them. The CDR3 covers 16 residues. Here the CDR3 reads CASRPRGPYSNQPQHF. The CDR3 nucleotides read TGTGCCAGCCGACCCCGGGGGCCGTATAGCAATCAGCCCCAGCATTTT.

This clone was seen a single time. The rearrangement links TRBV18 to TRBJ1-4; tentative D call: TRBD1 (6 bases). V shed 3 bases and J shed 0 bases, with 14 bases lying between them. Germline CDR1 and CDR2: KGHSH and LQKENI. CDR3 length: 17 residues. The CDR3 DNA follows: TGTGCCAGCTCACCGGGGGGCCCGGATGCAACTAATGAAAAACTGTTTTTT. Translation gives CASSPGGPDATNEKLFF.

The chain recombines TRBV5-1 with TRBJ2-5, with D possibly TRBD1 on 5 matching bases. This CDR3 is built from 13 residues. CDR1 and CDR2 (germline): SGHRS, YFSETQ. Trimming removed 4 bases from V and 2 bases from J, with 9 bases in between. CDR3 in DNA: TGCGCCAGCAGCCCCCAGGGACAAGAGACCCAGTACTTC. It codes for CASSPQGQETQYF.

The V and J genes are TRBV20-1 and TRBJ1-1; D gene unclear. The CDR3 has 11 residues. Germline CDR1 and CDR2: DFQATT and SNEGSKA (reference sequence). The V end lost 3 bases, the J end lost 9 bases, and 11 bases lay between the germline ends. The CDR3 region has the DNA TGCAGTGCTAGCGATCATGTTAAAGCTTTCTTT. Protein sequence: CSASDHVKAFF.

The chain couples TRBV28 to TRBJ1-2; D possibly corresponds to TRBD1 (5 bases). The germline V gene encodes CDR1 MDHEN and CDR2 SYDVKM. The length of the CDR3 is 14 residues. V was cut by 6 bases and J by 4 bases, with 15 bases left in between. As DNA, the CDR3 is TGTGCCAGCAGCGGGGGGGAGGACCTCTATGGCTACACCTTC. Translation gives CASSGGEDLYGYTF.

CDR3 nucleotides: TGTGCCAGCCGAATCCGTCTGGGTTCCGACTACAATGAGCAGTTCTTC. Encoded protein: CASRIRLGSDYNEQFF. This chain uses TRBV3-1 (or the pseudogene TRBV3-2) with TRBJ2-1; D unclear. The V and J ends lost 8 bases and 3 bases respectively, with 20 bases between them. Germline V gene data show CDR1 as LGHDT and CDR2 as YNNKEL (reference sequence). The CDR3 is made up of 16 amino acids.

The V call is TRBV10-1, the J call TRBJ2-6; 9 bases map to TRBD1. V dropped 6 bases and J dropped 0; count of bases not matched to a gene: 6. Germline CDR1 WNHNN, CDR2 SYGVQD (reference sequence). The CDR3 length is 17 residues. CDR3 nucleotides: TGCGCCAGCAGACCGGGACAGGGCCCCTCTGGGGCCAACGTCCTGACTTTC. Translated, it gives CASRPGQGPSGANVLTF.

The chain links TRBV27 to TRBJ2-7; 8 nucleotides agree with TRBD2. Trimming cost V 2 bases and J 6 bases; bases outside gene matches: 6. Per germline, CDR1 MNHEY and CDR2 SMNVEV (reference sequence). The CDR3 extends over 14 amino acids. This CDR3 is CASSLRREASEQYF. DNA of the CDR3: TGTGCCAGCAGTTTACGGCGGGAGGCTTCCGAGCAGTACTTC.

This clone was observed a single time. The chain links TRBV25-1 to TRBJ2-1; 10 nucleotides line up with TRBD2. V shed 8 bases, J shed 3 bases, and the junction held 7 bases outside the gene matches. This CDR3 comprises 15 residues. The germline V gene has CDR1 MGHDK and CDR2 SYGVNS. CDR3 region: CASLRTSGIYNEQFF. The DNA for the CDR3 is TGTGCCAGCCTCAGGACTAGCGGTATCTACAATGAGCAGTTCTTC. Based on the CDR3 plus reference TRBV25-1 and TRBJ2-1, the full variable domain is EADIYQTPRYLVIGTGKKITLECSQTMGHDKMYWYQQDPGMELHLIHYSYGVNSTEKGDLSSESTVSRIRTEHFPLTLESARPSHTSQYLCASLRTSGIYNEQFFGPGTRLTVL.

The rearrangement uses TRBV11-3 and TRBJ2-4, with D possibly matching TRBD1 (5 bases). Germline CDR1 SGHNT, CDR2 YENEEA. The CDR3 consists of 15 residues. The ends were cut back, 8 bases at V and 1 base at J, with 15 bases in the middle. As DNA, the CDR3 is TGTGCCAGCCACGGCAGGGTGACGGCCAAAAACATTCAGTACTTC. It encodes CASHGRVTAKNIQYF.

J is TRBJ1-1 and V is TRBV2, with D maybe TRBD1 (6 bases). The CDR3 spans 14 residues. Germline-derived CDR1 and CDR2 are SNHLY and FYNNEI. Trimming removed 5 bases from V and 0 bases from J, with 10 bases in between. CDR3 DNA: TGTGCCAGCAGTTTGCAGGGGATGAACACTGAAGCTTTCTTT. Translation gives CASSLQGMNTEAFF.

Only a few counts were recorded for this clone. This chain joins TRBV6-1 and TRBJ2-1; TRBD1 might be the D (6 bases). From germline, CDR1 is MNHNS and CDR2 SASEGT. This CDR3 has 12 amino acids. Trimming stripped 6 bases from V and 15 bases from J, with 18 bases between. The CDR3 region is CASRRDRTMLFF. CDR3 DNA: TGTGCCAGCAGACGAGACAGGACGATGCTGTTCTTC.

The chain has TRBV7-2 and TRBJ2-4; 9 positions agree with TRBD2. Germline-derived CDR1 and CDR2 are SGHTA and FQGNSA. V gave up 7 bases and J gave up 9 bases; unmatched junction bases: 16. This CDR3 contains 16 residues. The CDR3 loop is CASTTTAGGTQGIQYF. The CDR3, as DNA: TGTGCCAGCACGACGACCGCGGGGGGGACCCAAGGCATTCAGTACTTC.

The CDR3 sequence: CATSDSRTVNEKLFF. The CDR3 nucleotides are TGTGCCACCAGTGACTCCCGGACGGTTAATGAAAAACTGTTTTTT. This chain links TRBV24-1 with TRBJ1-4; no firm D call. This CDR3 spans 15 amino acids. The germline V and J ends were trimmed by 4 bases and 4 bases, with 12 bases remaining between them. The germline V gene encodes CDR1 KGHDR and CDR2 SFDVKD.

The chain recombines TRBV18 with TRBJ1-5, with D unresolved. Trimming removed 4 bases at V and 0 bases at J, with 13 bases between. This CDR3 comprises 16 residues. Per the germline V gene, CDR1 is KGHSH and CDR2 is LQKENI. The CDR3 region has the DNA TGTGCCAGCTCACAAAGTAACCTATATAGCAATCAGCCCCAGCATTTT. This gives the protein CASSQSNLYSNQPQHF.

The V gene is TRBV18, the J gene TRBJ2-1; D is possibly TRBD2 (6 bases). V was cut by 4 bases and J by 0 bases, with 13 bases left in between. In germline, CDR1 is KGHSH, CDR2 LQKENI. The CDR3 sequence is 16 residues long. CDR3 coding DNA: TGTGCCAGCTCACTTTCAGCGGGCAGCTCCTACAATGAGCAGTTCTTC. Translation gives CASSLSAGSSYNEQFF.

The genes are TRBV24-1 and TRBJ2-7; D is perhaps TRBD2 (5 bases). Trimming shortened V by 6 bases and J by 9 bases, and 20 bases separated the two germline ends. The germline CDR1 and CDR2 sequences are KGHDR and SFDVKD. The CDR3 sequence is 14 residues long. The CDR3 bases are TGTGCCACCAGTTCCGCGGACTCGTTACGAGGGCAGTACTTC. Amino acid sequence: CATSSADSLRGQYF.

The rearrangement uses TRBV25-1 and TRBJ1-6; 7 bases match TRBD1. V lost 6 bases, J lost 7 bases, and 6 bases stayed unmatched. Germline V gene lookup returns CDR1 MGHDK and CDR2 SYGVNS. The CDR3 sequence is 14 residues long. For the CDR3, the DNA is TGTGCCAGCAGGGAAACAGGGGTCAATTCACCCCTCCACTTT. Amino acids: CASRETGVNSPLHF.

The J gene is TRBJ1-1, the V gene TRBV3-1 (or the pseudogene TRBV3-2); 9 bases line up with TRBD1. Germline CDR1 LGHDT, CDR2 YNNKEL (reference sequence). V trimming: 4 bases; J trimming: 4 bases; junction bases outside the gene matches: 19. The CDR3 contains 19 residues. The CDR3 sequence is CASSLIRRAQGALSTEAFF. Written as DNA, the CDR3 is TGTGCCAGCAGCCTCATCCGTCGGGCACAGGGGGCTTTGAGCACTGAAGCTTTCTTT.

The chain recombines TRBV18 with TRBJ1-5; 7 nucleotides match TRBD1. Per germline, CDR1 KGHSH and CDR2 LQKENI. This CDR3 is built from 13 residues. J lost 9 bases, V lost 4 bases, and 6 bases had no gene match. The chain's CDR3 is CASSQGAVRPQHF. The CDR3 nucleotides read TGTGCCAGCTCACAGGGGGCCGTACGGCCCCAGCATTTT. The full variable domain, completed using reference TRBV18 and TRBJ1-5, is NAGVMQNPRHLVRRRGQEARLRCSPMKGHSHVYWYRQLPEEGLKFMVYLQKENIIDESGMPKERFSAEFPKEGPSILRIQQVVRGDSAAYFCASSQGAVRPQHFGDGTRLSIL.

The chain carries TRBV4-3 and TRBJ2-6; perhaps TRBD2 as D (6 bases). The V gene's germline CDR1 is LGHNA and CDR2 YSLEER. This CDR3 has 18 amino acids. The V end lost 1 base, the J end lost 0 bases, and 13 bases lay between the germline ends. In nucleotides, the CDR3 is TGCGCCAGCAGCCAAGTAGCGGCACATTACTCTGGGGCCAACGTCCTGACTTTC. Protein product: CASSQVAAHYSGANVLTF.

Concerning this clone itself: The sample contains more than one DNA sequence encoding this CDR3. The CDR3 loop is CASSSGQKETQYF. In DNA, the CDR3 is TGCGCCAGCAGCTCTGGACAGAAAGAGACCCAGTACTTC. The chain is built from TRBV5-1 and TRBJ2-5; tentative D call: TRBD1 (6 bases). V was shortened by 3 bases and J by 3 bases, with 9 bases between the two germline ends. The CDR3 is made up of 13 amino acids. Germline V gene lookup returns CDR1 SGHRS and CDR2 YFSETQ.

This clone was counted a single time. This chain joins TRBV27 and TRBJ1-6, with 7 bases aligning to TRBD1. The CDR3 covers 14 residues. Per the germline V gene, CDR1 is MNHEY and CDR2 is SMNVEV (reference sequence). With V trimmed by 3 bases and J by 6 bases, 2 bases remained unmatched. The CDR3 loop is CASSFQGVNSPLHF. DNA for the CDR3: TGTGCCAGCAGTTTCCAGGGGGTTAATTCACCCCTCCACTTT.

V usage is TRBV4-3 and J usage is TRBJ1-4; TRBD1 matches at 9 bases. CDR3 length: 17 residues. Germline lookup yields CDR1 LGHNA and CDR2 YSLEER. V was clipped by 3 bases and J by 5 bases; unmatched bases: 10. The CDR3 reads CASSHSWGGTGNEKLFF. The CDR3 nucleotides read TGCGCCAGCAGCCACTCTTGGGGGGGGACAGGGAATGAAAAACTGTTTTTT.

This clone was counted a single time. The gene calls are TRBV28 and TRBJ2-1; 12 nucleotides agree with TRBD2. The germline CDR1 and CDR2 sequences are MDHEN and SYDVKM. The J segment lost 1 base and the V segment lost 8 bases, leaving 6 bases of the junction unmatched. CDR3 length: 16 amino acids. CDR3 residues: CASGATSGGSYNEQFF. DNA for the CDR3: TGTGCCAGCGGAGCGACTAGCGGGGGTTCCTACAATGAGCAGTTCTTC.